This T cell receptor beta chain was retrieved from a study of shared clonotypes between healthy human individuals. To note about this clone: Antigen unknown.

Each subset's genomic DNA was split evenly across several immunoSEQ plates. Each sorted subset replicate got 200 ng genomic DNA, roughly 33,000 genomes. Assay used: immunoSEQ multiplex PCR; TCRdb lists only in-frame clones, some missing. The repertoire includes 2 million to 2.5 million clones, 95% of them detected once, and 0.1% to 0.15% sits in the top ten. Study results and limitations: Among the subsets, naive ones generally showed larger estimated richness than memory ones.

The sample taken for sequencing was naive CD4+ T cells sorted from blood. Subset indicated: CD45RA+ positively selected. The receptor's source is a man younger than 35 in good health.

The chain's CDR3 is CASSESPRPGNTIYF. As DNA, the CDR3 is TGTGCCAGCAGTGAATCCCCGCGCCCTGGAAACACCATATATTTT. V is TRBV6-1 and J is TRBJ1-3, with no clear D. The CDR3 is 15 residues long. Trimming removed 2 bases at V and 2 bases at J, with 10 bases between. Germline CDR1 and CDR2: MNHNS and SASEGT.